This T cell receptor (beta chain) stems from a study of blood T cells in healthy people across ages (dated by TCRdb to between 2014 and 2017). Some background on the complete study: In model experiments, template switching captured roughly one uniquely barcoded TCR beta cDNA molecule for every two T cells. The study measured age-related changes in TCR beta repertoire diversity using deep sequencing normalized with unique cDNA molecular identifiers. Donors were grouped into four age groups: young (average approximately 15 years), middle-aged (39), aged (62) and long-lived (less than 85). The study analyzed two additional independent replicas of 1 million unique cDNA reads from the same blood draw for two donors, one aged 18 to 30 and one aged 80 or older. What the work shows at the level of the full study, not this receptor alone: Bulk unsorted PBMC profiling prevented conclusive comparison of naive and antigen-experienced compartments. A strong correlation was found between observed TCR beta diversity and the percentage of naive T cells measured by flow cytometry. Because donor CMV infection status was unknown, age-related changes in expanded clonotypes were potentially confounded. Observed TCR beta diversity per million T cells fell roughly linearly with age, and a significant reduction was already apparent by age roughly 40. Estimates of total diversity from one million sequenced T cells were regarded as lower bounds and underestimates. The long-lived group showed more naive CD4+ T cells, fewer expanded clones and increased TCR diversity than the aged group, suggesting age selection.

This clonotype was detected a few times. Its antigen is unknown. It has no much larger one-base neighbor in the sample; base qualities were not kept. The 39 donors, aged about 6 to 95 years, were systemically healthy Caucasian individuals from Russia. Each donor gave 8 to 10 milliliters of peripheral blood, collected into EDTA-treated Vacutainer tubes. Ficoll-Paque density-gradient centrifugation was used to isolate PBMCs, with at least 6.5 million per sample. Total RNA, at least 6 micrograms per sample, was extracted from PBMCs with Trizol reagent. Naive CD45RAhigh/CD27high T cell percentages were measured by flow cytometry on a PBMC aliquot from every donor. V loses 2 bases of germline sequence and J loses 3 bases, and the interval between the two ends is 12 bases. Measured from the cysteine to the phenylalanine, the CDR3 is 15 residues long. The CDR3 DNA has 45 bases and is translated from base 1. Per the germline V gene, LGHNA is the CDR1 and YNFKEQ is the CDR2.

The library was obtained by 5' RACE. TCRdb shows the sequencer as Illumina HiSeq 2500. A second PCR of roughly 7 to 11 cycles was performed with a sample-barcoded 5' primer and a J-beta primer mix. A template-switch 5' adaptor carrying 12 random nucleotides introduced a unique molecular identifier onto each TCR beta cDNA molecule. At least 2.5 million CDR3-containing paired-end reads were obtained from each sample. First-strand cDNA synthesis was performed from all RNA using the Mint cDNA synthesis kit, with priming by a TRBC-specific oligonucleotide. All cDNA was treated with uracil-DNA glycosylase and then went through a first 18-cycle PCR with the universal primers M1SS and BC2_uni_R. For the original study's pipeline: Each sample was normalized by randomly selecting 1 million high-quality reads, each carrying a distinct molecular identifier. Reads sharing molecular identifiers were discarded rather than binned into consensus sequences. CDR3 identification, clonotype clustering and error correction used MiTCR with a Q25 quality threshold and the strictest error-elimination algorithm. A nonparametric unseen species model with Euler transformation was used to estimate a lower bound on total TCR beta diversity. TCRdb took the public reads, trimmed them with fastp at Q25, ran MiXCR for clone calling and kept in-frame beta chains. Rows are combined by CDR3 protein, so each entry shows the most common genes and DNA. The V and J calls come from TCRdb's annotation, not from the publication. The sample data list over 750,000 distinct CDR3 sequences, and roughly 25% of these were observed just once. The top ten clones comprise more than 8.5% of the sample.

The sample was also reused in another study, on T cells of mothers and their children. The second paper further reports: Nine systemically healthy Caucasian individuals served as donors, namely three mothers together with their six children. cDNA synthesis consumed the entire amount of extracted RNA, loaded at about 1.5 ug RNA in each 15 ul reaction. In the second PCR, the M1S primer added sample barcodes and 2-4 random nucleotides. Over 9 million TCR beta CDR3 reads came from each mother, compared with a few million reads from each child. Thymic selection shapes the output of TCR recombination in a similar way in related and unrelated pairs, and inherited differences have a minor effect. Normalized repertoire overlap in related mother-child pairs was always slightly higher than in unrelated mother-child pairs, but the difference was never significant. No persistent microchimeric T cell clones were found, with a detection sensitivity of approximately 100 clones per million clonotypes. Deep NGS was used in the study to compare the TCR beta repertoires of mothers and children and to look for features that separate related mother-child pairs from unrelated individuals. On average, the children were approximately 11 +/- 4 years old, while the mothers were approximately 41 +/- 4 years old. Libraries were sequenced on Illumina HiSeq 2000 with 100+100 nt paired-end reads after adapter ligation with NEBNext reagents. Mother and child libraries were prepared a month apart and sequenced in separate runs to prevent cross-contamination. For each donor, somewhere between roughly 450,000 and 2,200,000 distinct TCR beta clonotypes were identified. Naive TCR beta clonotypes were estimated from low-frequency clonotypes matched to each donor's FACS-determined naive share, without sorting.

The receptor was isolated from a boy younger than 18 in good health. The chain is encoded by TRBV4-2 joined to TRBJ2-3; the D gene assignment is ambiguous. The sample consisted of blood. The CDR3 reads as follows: CASSQSWASTDTQYF. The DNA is TGTGCCAGCAGCCAATCCTGGGCTTCTACAGATACGCAGTATTTT.